The present T cell receptor (beta chain) was sequenced within a study of T cells expressing NK-cell markers. The CDR3 has 18 amino acids. CDR1 and CDR2 (germline): MGHRA, YSYEKL. TCRdb derives one entry per CDR3 protein from the 5' RACE reads, leaving out DNA. The sample is made up of about 30,000 distinct CDR3 sequences, and the top ten hold less than 65% of it. This TCR derives from a woman aged 18 to 75 in good health. Sequenced sample: blood T cells: a sorted CD56 or NKG2C T cell subset, CD4+ or CD8+ T cells, or bulk PBMC T cells (not recorded which). This chain links TRBV4-1 with TRBJ2-3; TCRdb gives TRBD2 as the D gene, but with no DNA this cannot be confirmed. CDR3 protein: CASSQALLVAGDTDTQYF.